Presented here are 29 T cell receptor beta chains from one specimen sequenced in a study of OX40 agonist ivuxolimab in advanced cancers. The assay was immunoSEQ multiplex PCR, and TCRdb's table has in-frame clones only and misses some. This table has about 81,000 clones, just over 90% appearing once. Sequencing was performed on CD4+ or CD8+ T cells sorted from blood, taken in a trial of the OX40 agonist ivuxolimab. Every receptor here comes from an adult with an advanced solid tumor such as melanoma, head and neck, liver or kidney cancer.

The rearrangement joins TRBV4-3 to TRBJ1-2; D is unclear. With 0 bases removed from V and 5 bases from J, the gap between germline ends came to 13 bases. Germline V gives CDR1 LGHNA, CDR2 YSLEER. The CDR3 runs to 15 residues. The CDR3 spells CASSQDRTPVYGYTF. The CDR3 region has the DNA TGCGCCAGCAGCCAAGATCGGACTCCCGTGTATGGCTACACCTTC.

This clone was recorded only once. V and J are TRBV23-1 and TRBJ2-3; D possibly corresponds to TRBD2 (6 bases). TRBV23-1 is an ORF for which the function is uncertain. The V and J ends lost 8 bases and 2 bases respectively, with 26 bases between them. This CDR3 has 18 amino acids. This CDR3 reads CASPRARQTRGHTDTQYF. DNA for the CDR3: TGCGCCAGCCCTCGGGCCCGACAGACTAGGGGCCACACAGATACGCAGTATTTT.

The rearrangement links TRBV4-3 to TRBJ2-5; weak D call: TRBD2 (5 bases). This CDR3 comprises 16 residues. Germline loops: CDR1 LGHNA, CDR2 YSLEER. The ends were cut back, 4 bases at V and 2 bases at J, with 17 bases in the middle. The CDR3 DNA is TGCGCCAGCAGCCCCCTGGTTAGAGGGCTACAAGAGACCCAGTACTTC. This encodes CASSPLVRGLQETQYF.

This clone appeared a single time. V usage is TRBV5-4 and J usage is TRBJ2-7; D gene ambiguous. CDR3 length: 10 amino acids. CDR1 and CDR2 from the germline V gene are SGHNT and YYREEE (reference sequence). V shed 4 bases and J shed 6 bases, with 5 bases lying between them. The CDR3 reads CASSPGEQYF. The CDR3 DNA reads as TGTGCCAGCAGCCCCGGCGAGCAGTACTTC.

The chain has TRBV27 and TRBJ1-2, with TRBD1 as a possible D gene (5 bases). The CDR3 contains 13 residues. With 3 bases removed from V and 6 bases from J, the gap between germline ends came to 11 bases. Germline V CDR1 and CDR2: MNHEY, SMNVEV (reference sequence). The CDR3 here is CASSFRRVDGYTF. CDR3 DNA: TGTGCCAGCAGTTTTCGCAGGGTGGATGGCTACACCTTC.

CDR3 residues: CASSLALLAGDPRGEQYF. In DNA, the CDR3 is TGTGCCAGCAGTTTGGCCTTACTAGCGGGAGACCCAAGGGGCGAGCAGTACTTC. This rearrangement joins TRBV28 to TRBJ2-7; 11 nucleotides agree with TRBD2. CDR3 length: 18 amino acids. Germline values: CDR1 MDHEN, CDR2 SYDVKM. V trimming: 3 bases; J trimming: 6 bases; junction bases outside the gene matches: 16. Filled out from reference TRBV28 and TRBJ2-7, the complete variable domain reads DVKVTQSSRYLVKRTGEKVFLECVQDMDHENMFWYRQDPGLGLRLIYFSYDVKMKEKGDIPEGYSVSREKKERFSLILESASTNQTSMYLCASSLALLAGDPRGEQYFGPGTRLTVT.

The chain joins TRBV27 to TRBJ2-1; 9 nucleotides agree with TRBD2. J lost 8 bases, V lost 3 bases, and 8 bases had no gene match. This CDR3 contains 15 residues. CDR1 is MNHEY and CDR2 is SMNVEV in the germline V gene (reference sequence). Here the CDR3 DNA reads TGTGCCAGCAGTTTTTTGACTAGCGGAGGGGATGAGCAGTTCTTC. Amino acid sequence: CASSFLTSGGDEQFF.

The chain couples TRBV5-6 to TRBJ2-1, with 11 nucleotides matching TRBD1. After removal of 4 bases from V and 8 bases from J, the junction contained 8 bases not matched to a gene. The CDR3 is 15 amino acids. In germline, CDR1 is SGHDT, CDR2 YYEEEE. The CDR3 protein is CASSPPGQGVDEQFF. DNA for the CDR3: TGTGCCAGCAGCCCACCGGGACAGGGGGTGGATGAGCAGTTCTTC.

The chain links TRBV7-9 to TRBJ1-2; D may be TRBD1 (5 bases). The germline gives CDR1 SEHNR, CDR2 FQNEAQ (reference sequence). V shed 3 bases and J shed 8 bases, with 16 bases lying between them. This CDR3 has 14 residues. CDR3 nucleotides: TGTGCCAGCAGCTTTTCCGGGACGGCCTTCGGCTACACCTTC. It encodes CASSFSGTAFGYTF.

This sequence joins TRBV7-2 and TRBJ1-5; D may be TRBD1 (5 bases). V was clipped by 2 bases and J by 0 bases, with 11 bases between them. The germline V gene encodes CDR1 SGHTA and CDR2 FQGNSA. The CDR3 is 16 amino acids. CDR3 nucleotide sequence: TGTGCCAGCAGCTTACAGGGCCTCTATAGCAATCAGCCCCAGCATTTT. Protein sequence: CASSLQGLYSNQPQHF.

V usage is TRBV5-6 and J usage is TRBJ2-2; a possible D gene is TRBD2 (6 bases). This CDR3 comprises 16 residues. Germline V CDR1 and CDR2: SGHDT, YYEEEE. The V end was cut by 2 bases, the J end by 0 bases, with 11 bases between. The CDR3 coding sequence is TGTGCCAGCAGCTTTGGCGGGACTCCGAACACCGGGGAGCTGTTTTTT. Translating it yields CASSFGGTPNTGELFF.

This chain joins TRBV29-1 and TRBJ2-1; 10 bases align to TRBD2. CDR1 SQVTM and CDR2 ANQGSEA come from the germline V gene. The CDR3 is made up of 14 amino acids. V dropped 2 bases and J dropped 9; count of bases not matched to a gene: 7. In DNA, the CDR3 is TGCAGCGTTGAAAAAGCGGGAGGGCTCACTGAGCAGTTCTTC. Encoded protein: CSVEKAGGLTEQFF.

The chain couples TRBV11-3 to TRBJ2-7, with 10 bases fitting TRBD1. V dropped 1 base and J dropped 4; count of bases not matched to a gene: 4. Germline V gives CDR1 SGHNT, CDR2 YENEEA. The CDR3 is 15 amino acids. CDR3 in amino acids: CASSLAGTGEYEQYF. The DNA for the CDR3 is TGTGCCAGCAGCTTAGCGGGGACAGGGGAGTACGAGCAGTACTTC.

The CDR3 DNA is TGTGCCACCGAGACTAGCGGGAGCTCCTACAATGAGCAGTTCTTC. It is translated as CATETSGSSYNEQFF. The chain joins TRBV6-5 to TRBJ2-1, with 12 bases that match TRBD2. CDR1 is MNHEY and CDR2 is SVGAGI in the germline V gene. V was clipped by 10 bases and J by 0 bases; unmatched bases: 4. CDR3 size: 15 residues.

V and J are TRBV7-2 and TRBJ1-1; D possibly corresponds to TRBD1 (5 bases). This CDR3 has 14 amino acids. Germline V gene data show CDR1 as SGHTA and CDR2 as FQGNSA. V was pared by 4 bases and J by 4 bases, with 13 bases between. CDR3 coding DNA: TGTGCCAGCAGCTCGGGACCCGCGTCCACTGAAGCTTTCTTT. This encodes CASSSGPASTEAFF.

This clone was counted once. The rearrangement uses TRBV6-5 and TRBJ2-7; TRBD2 agrees at 9 bases. J lost 2 bases, V lost 2 bases, and 4 bases had no gene match. The CDR3 length is 15 residues. Germline V CDR1 and CDR2: MNHEY, SVGAGI. The CDR3 is CASSYVRGGPYEQYF. CDR3 bases: TGTGCCAGCAGTTACGTGCGGGGGGGACCCTACGAGCAGTACTTC.

The V gene is TRBV19, the J gene TRBJ1-6, with a weak D call TRBD1 (5 bases). Germline loops: CDR1 LNHDA, CDR2 SQIVND (reference sequence). V lost 3 bases and J lost 9, with 18 bases in between. The CDR3 contains 16 residues. The CDR3 loop is CASSMYRTERISPLHF. For the CDR3, the DNA is TGTGCCAGTAGTATGTACAGGACTGAAAGAATTTCACCCCTCCACTTT.

This clone was found once. The junction departs from germline at one end; a sequencing error may be responsible. The V and J genes are TRBV15 and TRBJ2-3, with D perhaps TRBD1 or TRBD2 (5 bases each). Per germline, CDR1 LNHNV and CDR2 YYDKDF (reference sequence). The length of the CDR3 is 14 residues. This CDR3 is CATRRGVTTDTQYF. The CDR3 DNA sequence: TGTGCCACCAGAAGAGGGGTGACCACAGATACGCAGTATTTT.

The rearrangement links TRBV5-6 to TRBJ1-3; 8 nucleotides line up with TRBD1. The CDR3 runs 15 residues. The V gene end was trimmed by 4 bases and the J gene end by 6 bases; junction bases not matched to a gene: 9. CDR1 is SGHDT and CDR2 is YYEEEE in the germline V gene. In DNA form, the CDR3 reads TGTGCCAGCAGCGCGACAGGGGCAAGGGAAAACACCATATATTTT. As protein: CASSATGARENTIYF.

The chain uses TRBV6-1 and TRBJ2-1; D is uncertain. Germline CDR1 and CDR2: MNHNS and SASEGT. Trimming stripped 6 bases from V and 2 bases from J, with 14 bases between. The CDR3 sequence is 15 residues long. CDR3 bases: TGTGCCAGCAGCCCAGACCTTACCCCCTACAATGAGCAGTTCTTC. Protein sequence: CASSPDLTPYNEQFF.

The chain recombines TRBV4-1 with TRBJ1-1; a possible D gene is TRBD1 (5 bases). V was shortened by 4 bases and J by 5 bases, with 17 bases between the two germline ends. Germline CDR1 is MGHRA and CDR2 is YSYEKL. The CDR3 sequence is 15 residues long. As DNA, the CDR3 is TGCGCCAGCAGCCTCAGAGGGGAGGGCTGGACTGAAGCTTTCTTT. It specifies CASSLRGEGWTEAFF.

The chain joins TRBV7-8 to TRBJ2-2; unclear D gene. Between the trimmed V and J ends, which lost 5 bases and 10 bases, there was a span of 5 bases. The CDR3 sequence is 10 residues long. The germline V gene has CDR1 SGHVS and CDR2 FQNEAQ. The CDR3 loop is CASSQVELFF. In DNA form, the CDR3 reads TGTGCCAGCAGCCAGGTGGAGCTGTTTTTT.

The genes are TRBV5-8 and TRBJ1-2; 7 bases are shared with TRBD1. The germline CDR1 and CDR2 sequences are SGHTS and YDEGEE. The junction had 3 bases not matched to a gene; V was cut back by 1 base and J by 6 bases. The CDR3 loop spans 13 amino acids. In DNA form, the CDR3 reads TGTGCCAGCAGCTTGCGAGGGGGCGATGGCTACACCTTC. It translates to CASSLRGGDGYTF.

This clone was seen more than once but under ten times. V and J are TRBV9 and TRBJ2-2, with D perhaps matching TRBD1 or TRBD2 (5 bases each). CDR1 SGDLS and CDR2 YYNGEE come from the germline V gene. The CDR3 spans 15 residues. The germline V and J ends were trimmed by 3 bases and 3 bases, with 12 bases remaining between them. The CDR3 DNA reads TGTGCCAGCAGCGGTTCCGGGACCTACACCGGGGAGCTGTTTTTT. Translating it yields CASSGSGTYTGELFF.

This sequence joins TRBV5-1 and TRBJ1-2; possible D gene TRBD1, 5 bases. V was shortened by 0 bases and J by 8 bases, with 14 bases between the two germline ends. The CDR3 is 14 residues long. CDR1 SGHRS and CDR2 YFSETQ come from the germline V gene. This chain's CDR3 is CASSLGQPRRGYTF. CDR3 in DNA: TGCGCCAGCAGCTTGGGACAGCCCAGGAGGGGCTACACCTTC.

The rearrangement uses TRBV6-5 and TRBJ1-2; no clear D. This CDR3 spans 13 amino acids. Trimming left V 6 bases short and J 6 bases short, with 14 bases between. Germline loops: CDR1 MNHEY, CDR2 SVGAGI. The CDR3: CASRADEGHGYTF. The CDR3 DNA reads as TGTGCCAGCAGGGCCGATGAAGGACATGGCTACACCTTC.

The chain carries TRBV19 and TRBJ2-7; 12 nucleotides align to TRBD2. V lost 1 base to trimming and J lost 2 bases; unmatched junction nucleotides: 3. The germline V gene has CDR1 LNHDA and CDR2 SQIVND (reference sequence). This CDR3 has 16 amino acids. The CDR3 loop reads CASSIGLAGGPYEQYF. The CDR3 DNA reads as TGTGCCAGTAGTATAGGGCTAGCGGGAGGGCCCTACGAGCAGTACTTC.

This clone is a singleton in its sample. CDR3: CASSLRQGNYGYTF. The CDR3 DNA is TGTGCCAGCAGCTTGAGGCAGGGGAACTATGGCTACACCTTC. The chain employs TRBV5-6 and TRBJ1-2; D perhaps matches TRBD1 (6 bases). The CDR3 contains 14 residues. Trimming pared 1 base from V and 2 bases from J, leaving 9 bases between. The germline V gene encodes CDR1 SGHDT and CDR2 YYEEEE.

V usage is TRBV9 and J usage is TRBJ2-2; no firm D call. V was clipped by 4 bases and J by 0 bases, with 10 bases between them. CDR3 length: 15 residues. CDR1 is SGDLS and CDR2 is YYNGEE in the germline V gene. CDR3 coding DNA: TGTGCCAGCAGCCCCGACACCCCGAACACCGGGGAGCTGTTTTTT. It is translated as CASSPDTPNTGELFF.